This T cell receptor (beta chain) was profiled in a study of blood T cell repertoires in COVID-19 (dated by TCRdb to about 2020). Notes on the research overall: Samples from collaborators originated in the United States, Italy and Spain and spanned both the acute and convalescent phases of COVID-19. The material from the prospective study consisted of cDNA or gDNA derived from T cells, B-cell-depleted T cells, or PBMCs. A freely available public database, intended as a resource for researchers studying the immune response to SARS-CoV-2, is where the repertoires were released. Subjects who had been exposed to COVID-19, were actively infected with it, or had recovered from it provided the deeply sampled blood TCRbeta repertoires that made up the dataset. Where available, HLA class I and class II types were taken from metadata supplied by the sample provider and were not determined by assay-based typing. A de-identified subject ID, COVID-19 status, age in years and sex were almost always included in the sample metadata. The samples were drawn from two sources: the first 160 participants of the ongoing ImmuneRACE study, and fewer than 1,500 subjects contributed by 6 global collaborators. General conclusions and limits of the study: The quantity of clinical and demographic metadata differed by source and by participant and was supplied without curation.

Participants in the prospective study were aged about 18 to 95 years, lived in 24 United States geographic areas, and enrolled through a virtual design. Cohort assignment in the prospective study relied on participant-reported clinical history from a screening survey and a study questionnaire. A participant counted as exposed if, within 2 weeks of entering the study, that participant had been in contact with someone who had a PCR-confirmed or clinician-diagnosed COVID-19 case. Each participant in the prospective study had whole blood, serum and a nasopharyngeal or oropharyngeal swab collected by mobile phlebotomists. Over an approximately 2-month period, participants in the prospective study had the option of providing additional blood draws and questionnaires. Prospective study blood samples were shipped either frozen or at room temperature before DNA extraction. To note about this clone: The specificity of this receptor is unknown. No base qualities exist here, and no much larger clone lies one base off it.

The immunoSEQ Assay, a bias-controlled multiplex PCR, was used to amplify TCRbeta CDR3 regions from genomic DNA. The original pipeline was this. The number of nucleated cells in each sample was estimated by amplification of reference gene primers within the assay. To quantify the absolute abundance of each unique TCRbeta CDR3 rearrangement, sequence reads were collapsed and filtered. For each sample, productive Simpson clonality was calculated as the square root of Simpson's diversity index across productive rearrangements. Imported from immuneACCESS, the table was reduced by TCRdb to in-frame sequences with V and J called. These copies leave out some clones; in studies compared against another copy, an unresolved V gene accounts for under half, and the cause of the remainder is not known. D and trimming come from the DNA, and the V and J calls and clone size come from that table. The sample has about 270,000 clones on record, less than 95% of them singletons. The top ten constitute around 2.8% of the sample.

The sequence was obtained from a man aged 35 to 55 who had been exposed to COVID-19. The source material was PBMCs or T cells enriched from blood (not recorded which).

The CDR3 reads CASSNVGLAEETQYF. The base sequence is TGTGCCAGTAGTAATGTGGGACTAGCGGAAGAGACCCAGTACTTC. The receptor chain draws on TRBV19 and TRBJ2-5, with TRBD2 identical over 11 junction bases. The germline V gene encodes CDR1 LNHDA and CDR2 SQIVND (reference sequence). Germline trimming amounts to 4 bases on V and 3 bases on J, with 4 as the count of junction bases outside the gene matches. From the cysteine up to the phenylalanine, the CDR3 has a length of 15 residues. Here the CDR3 DNA is all that survives: 45 bases in frame from base 1. The full variable domain, completed from the reference TRBV19 and TRBJ2-5 proteins outside the CDR3, reads DGGITQSPKYLFRKEGQNVTLSCEQNLNHDAMYWYRQDPGQGLRLIYYSQIVNDFQKGDIAEGYSVSREKKESFPLTVTSAQKNPTAFYLCASSNVGLAEETQYFGPGTRLLVL.